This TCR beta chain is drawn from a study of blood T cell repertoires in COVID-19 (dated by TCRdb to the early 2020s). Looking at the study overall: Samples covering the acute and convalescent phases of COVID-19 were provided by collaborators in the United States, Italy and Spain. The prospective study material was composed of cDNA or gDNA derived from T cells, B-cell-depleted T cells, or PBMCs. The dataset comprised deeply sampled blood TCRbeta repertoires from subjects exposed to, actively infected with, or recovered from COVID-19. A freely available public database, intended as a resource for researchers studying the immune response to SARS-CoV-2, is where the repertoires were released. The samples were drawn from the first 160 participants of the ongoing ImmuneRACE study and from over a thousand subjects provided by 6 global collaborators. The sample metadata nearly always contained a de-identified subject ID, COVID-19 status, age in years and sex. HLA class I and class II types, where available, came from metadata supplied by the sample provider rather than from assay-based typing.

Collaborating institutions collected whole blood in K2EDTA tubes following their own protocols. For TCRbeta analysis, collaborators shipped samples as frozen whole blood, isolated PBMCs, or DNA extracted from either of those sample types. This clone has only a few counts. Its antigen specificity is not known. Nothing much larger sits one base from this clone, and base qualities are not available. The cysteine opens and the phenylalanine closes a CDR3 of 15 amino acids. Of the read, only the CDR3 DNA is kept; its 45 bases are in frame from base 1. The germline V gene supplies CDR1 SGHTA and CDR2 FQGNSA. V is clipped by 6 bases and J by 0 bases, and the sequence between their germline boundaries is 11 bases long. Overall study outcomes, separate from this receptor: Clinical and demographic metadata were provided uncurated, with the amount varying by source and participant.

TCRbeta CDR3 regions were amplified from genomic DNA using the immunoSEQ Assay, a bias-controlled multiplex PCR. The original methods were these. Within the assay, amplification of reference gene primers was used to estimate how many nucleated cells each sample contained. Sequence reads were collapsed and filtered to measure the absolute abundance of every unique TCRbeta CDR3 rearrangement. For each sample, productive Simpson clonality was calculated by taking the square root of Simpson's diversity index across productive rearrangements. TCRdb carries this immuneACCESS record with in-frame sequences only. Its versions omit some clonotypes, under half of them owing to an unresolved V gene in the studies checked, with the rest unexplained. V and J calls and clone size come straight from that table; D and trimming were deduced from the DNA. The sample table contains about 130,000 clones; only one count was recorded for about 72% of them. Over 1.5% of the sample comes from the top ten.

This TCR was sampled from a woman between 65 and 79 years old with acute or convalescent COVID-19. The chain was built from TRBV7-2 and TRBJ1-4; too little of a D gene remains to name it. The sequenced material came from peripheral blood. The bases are TGTGCCAGCAGTCCCGAAGGAGCAACTAATGAAAAACTGTTTTTT. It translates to CASSPEGATNEKLFF.